Below, 25 T cell receptor beta chains from the same sample are listed, as sequenced in a study of technical replicates of blood from a handful of donors. Sequenced by immunoSEQ multiplex PCR; TCRdb stores in-frame clones only, minus some. The sample lists tens of thousands of clones, 92% occurring once. Sequencing was carried out using T cells isolated from PBMCs. These receptors all stem from a human donor in good health.

This sequence joins TRBV11-2 and TRBJ2-1; weak D call: TRBD2 (6 bases). Trimming pared 5 bases from V and 10 bases from J, leaving 12 bases between. Germline CDR1 SGHAT, CDR2 FQNNGV. The CDR3 is 12 amino acids. CDR3 residues: CASSTNGGEQFF. The CDR3 nucleotides read TGTGCCAGCAGCACCAACGGGGGAGAGCAGTTCTTC. Combining the CDR3 with reference TRBV11-2 and TRBJ2-1 gives the whole variable domain EAGVAQSPRYKIIEKRQSVAFWCNPISGHATLYWYQQILGQGPKLLIQFQNNGVVDDSQLPKDRFSAERLKGVDSTLKIQPAKLEDSAVYLCASSTNGGEQFFGPGTRLTVL.

The genes are TRBV6-5 and TRBJ2-7, with D perhaps matching TRBD2 (5 bases). Germline lookup yields CDR1 MNHEY and CDR2 SVGAGI. This CDR3 region has 14 residues. Between the trimmed V and J ends, which lost 2 bases and 5 bases, there was a span of 13 bases. CDR3 nucleotides: TGTGCCAGCAGTTACGTTCGGGGAACCCACGAGCAGTACTTC. Amino acids: CASSYVRGTHEQYF.

This chain links TRBV7-6 with TRBJ2-3; no clear D gene. The CDR3 length is 14 residues. V was trimmed by 2 bases and J by 4 bases, leaving 10 bases between them. Germline CDR1 is SGHVS and CDR2 is FNYEAQ. The CDR3, as DNA: TGTGCCAGCAGCTTATCCAGTTTCGCAGATACGCAGTATTTT. It specifies CASSLSSFADTQYF.

The chain recombines TRBV18 with TRBJ1-3; 7 bases map to TRBD1. This CDR3 has 16 residues. The germline V gene has CDR1 KGHSH and CDR2 LQKENI. J lost 0 bases, V lost 7 bases, and 9 bases had no gene match. CDR3 in amino acids: CASFDREGRSGNTIYF. In nucleotides, the CDR3 is TGTGCCAGCTTCGACAGGGAAGGACGCTCTGGAAACACCATATATTTT.

The chain links TRBV28 to TRBJ2-3, with a possible D match to TRBD1 (6 bases). CDR1 and CDR2 from the germline V gene are MDHEN and SYDVKM. The V end lost 4 bases, the J end lost 14 bases, and 16 bases lay between the germline ends. This CDR3 is built from 12 residues. DNA of the CDR3: TGTGCCAGCAGTTCAGGTCCGATAGGGGGGTATTTT. Its translation: CASSSGPIGGYF.

CDR3: CASSLDHTSSVGEQFF. In DNA form, the CDR3 reads TGTGCCAGCAGCTTAGACCATACTAGCTCGGTCGGTGAGCAGTTCTTC. The rearrangement joins TRBV7-9 to TRBJ2-1; D may be TRBD2 (6 bases). The V gene lost 1 base and the J gene lost 9 bases, with 19 bases spanning the gap. The germline V gene encodes CDR1 SEHNR and CDR2 FQNEAQ (reference sequence). This CDR3 spans 16 amino acids.

The chain links TRBV6-5 to TRBJ2-5; 11 nucleotides line up with TRBD2. The CDR3 is 14 residues long. CDR1 and CDR2 from the germline V gene are MNHEY and SVGAGI. Losses at the gene ends were 5 bases for V and 5 bases for J; bases not matched to a gene: 4. This CDR3 reads CASSPWTSGETQYF. As DNA, the CDR3 is TGTGCCAGCAGTCCCTGGACTAGCGGGGAGACCCAGTACTTC.

V usage is TRBV6-5 and J usage is TRBJ1-1, with a tentative D call TRBD1 (5 bases). V lost 0 bases, J lost 1 base, and 6 bases lay in between. CDR1 and CDR2 from the germline V gene are MNHEY and SVGAGI. This CDR3 spans 14 amino acids. CDR3 protein: CASSYSTGNTEAFF. CDR3 in DNA: TGTGCCAGCAGTTACTCAACAGGGAACACTGAAGCTTTCTTT.

The chain employs TRBV9 and TRBJ2-2; possibly TRBD2 for D (6 bases). Trimming stripped 4 bases from V and 4 bases from J, with 11 bases between. Looked up from germline, CDR1 is SGDLS and CDR2 is YYNGEE. The CDR3 extends over 14 amino acids. CDR3 nucleotide sequence: TGTGCCAGCAGCCTCCGGGACTTCACCGGGGAGCTGTTTTTT. This translates into CASSLRDFTGELFF.

CDR3 DNA sequence: TGTGCCAGCAGTTCAGGACAGATTGGCTACACCTTC. It translates to CASSSGQIGYTF. V is TRBV27 and J is TRBJ1-2, with TRBD1 as a possible D gene (6 bases). V lost 4 bases, J lost 7 bases, and 10 bases lay in between. The CDR3 spans 12 residues. Germline V CDR1 and CDR2: MNHEY, SMNVEV (reference sequence).

V and J are TRBV7-2 and TRBJ2-7; perhaps TRBD1 as D (6 bases). Germline V CDR1 and CDR2: SGHTA, FQGNSA. The ends were cut back, 2 bases at V and 7 bases at J, with 12 bases in the middle. This CDR3 comprises 13 residues. The CDR3 sequence is CASSLNRVGEQYF. The CDR3 DNA is TGTGCCAGCAGCTTAAACAGGGTTGGGGAGCAGTACTTC.

J is TRBJ2-1 and V is TRBV27, with 10 bases identical to TRBD1. Unmatched junction bases numbered 27, after V lost 10 bases and J lost 15 bases. The CDR3 spans 17 residues. Germline-derived CDR1 and CDR2 are MNHEY and SMNVEV (reference sequence). Here the CDR3 DNA reads TGTGCCATTGGTGATTTAGACGGGACAGGGGATTGGGGACCCTTGTTCTTC. The encoded protein is CAIGDLDGTGDWGPLFF.

This clone was seen only once. The rearrangement links TRBV2 to TRBJ2-5; TRBD1 is a possible D gene (6 bases). Germline assignment: CDR1 SNHLY and CDR2 FYNNEI. Trimming left V 1 base short and J 5 bases short, with 23 bases between. The CDR3 extends over 18 amino acids. The CDR3 DNA is TGTGCCAGCAGTGAAGGTCGATTGGGGGACATCCTAGGGGAGACCCAGTACTTC. Encoded protein: CASSEGRLGDILGETQYF.

The chain joins TRBV7-3 to TRBJ2-3, with TRBD2 matching over 8 bases. The CDR3 runs 15 residues. V dropped 6 bases and J dropped 2; count of bases not matched to a gene: 7. Germline CDR1 and CDR2: SGHTA and FQGTGA. CDR3 nucleotide sequence: TGTGCCAGCAGGAGGCGGGAGGAGATCACAGATACGCAGTATTTT. The encoded protein is CASRRREEITDTQYF.

The chain combines TRBV30 with TRBJ2-1, with 8 bases lining up with TRBD2. V was pared by 7 bases and J by 5 bases, with 4 bases of the junction left unmatched. CDR1 and CDR2 (germline): GTSNPN, SVGIG (reference sequence). The CDR3 consists of 12 residues. CDR3 sequence (DNA): TGTGCCTCAACACTAGCGGACAATGAGCAGTTCTTC. This codes for CASTLADNEQFF.

This chain uses TRBV9 with TRBJ1-1; possibly TRBD1 for D (6 bases). The V and J ends lost 6 bases and 2 bases respectively, with 11 bases between them. The CDR3 has 13 amino acids. Germline V gene data show CDR1 as SGDLS and CDR2 as YYNGEE. This chain's CDR3 is CASNGGLNTEAFF. CDR3 coding DNA: TGTGCCAGCAACGGGGGGCTCAACACTGAAGCTTTCTTT.

This chain joins TRBV30 and TRBJ1-4; D is perhaps TRBD1 (6 bases). Germline CDR1 GTSNPN, CDR2 SVGIG (reference sequence). Trimming removed 1 base from V and 5 bases from J, with 8 bases in between. CDR3 length equals 13 residues. The CDR3 DNA reads TGTGCCTGGAGTGGGCAGGGGAATGAAAAACTGTTTTTT. Protein sequence: CAWSGQGNEKLFF.

The genes are TRBV19 and TRBJ2-7, with D perhaps TRBD2 (7 bases). V was cut by 8 bases and J by 2 bases, with 13 bases left in between. Germline V gene data show CDR1 as LNHDA and CDR2 as SQIVND (reference sequence). CDR3 length equals 13 residues. CDR3 in amino acids: CASAAGQPYEQYF. The CDR3 nucleotides read TGTGCCAGTGCAGCGGGACAACCCTACGAGCAGTACTTC.

The chain recombines TRBV7-2 with TRBJ1-5; no reliable D call. V gave up 3 bases and J gave up 3 bases, with 6 bases separating them. The CDR3 loop spans 13 amino acids. Germline V CDR1 and CDR2: SGHTA, FQGNSA. CDR3 sequence (DNA): TGTGCCAGCAGCTTTAGAATCAATCAGCCCCAGCATTTT. Translation: CASSFRINQPQHF.

CDR3 coding DNA: TGTGCCAGCAGCCCGCCGGGACAACTCTACGAGCAGTACTTC. Its protein is CASSPPGQLYEQYF. This rearrangement joins TRBV7-3 to TRBJ2-7, with D perhaps matching TRBD1 (6 bases). The CDR3 runs to 14 residues. Germline CDR1 is SGHTA and CDR2 is FQGTGA. Deletions cut 5 bases from V and 3 bases from J, with 14 bases between.

The V call is TRBV7-9, the J call TRBJ2-1, with 8 bases aligning to TRBD2. The CDR3 has 15 residues. Germline assignment: CDR1 SEHNR and CDR2 FQNEAQ (reference sequence). The V segment lost 2 bases and the J segment 5 bases; nucleotides outside the gene matches: 5. The CDR3 spells CASSLNGRGNNEQFF. In DNA, the CDR3 is TGTGCCAGCAGCTTAAACGGGAGGGGCAACAATGAGCAGTTCTTC.

This chain connects TRBV27 to TRBJ2-2, with D possibly being TRBD1 (6 bases). The V gene's germline CDR1 is MNHEY and CDR2 SMNVEV (reference sequence). The CDR3 totals 15 residues. Trimming stripped 0 bases from V and 4 bases from J, with 9 bases between. The CDR3 spells CASSLSGAVTGELFF. The CDR3 bases are TGTGCCAGCAGTTTATCGGGGGCGGTCACCGGGGAGCTGTTTTTT.

This chain uses TRBV19 with TRBJ2-7; 11 bases align to TRBD2. The CDR3 covers 15 residues. Per germline, CDR1 LNHDA and CDR2 SQIVND (reference sequence). V dropped 5 bases and J dropped 4; count of bases not matched to a gene: 7. The CDR3 sequence: CASSSTSGSWYEQYF. As DNA, the CDR3 is TGTGCCAGTAGTTCAACTAGCGGGAGTTGGTACGAGCAGTACTTC.

The CDR3 region has the DNA TGTGCCAGCAGCTTAGTGGCAGGGGACACCGGGGAGCTGTTTTTT. Translating it yields CASSLVAGDTGELFF. The chain has TRBV11-3 and TRBJ2-2; perhaps TRBD1 as D (6 bases). Germline CDR1 and CDR2: SGHNT and YENEEA. Between the trimmed V and J ends, which lost 1 base and 3 bases, there was a span of 9 bases. The CDR3 contains 15 residues.

This clone was seen only once. This sequence joins TRBV6-1 and TRBJ2-1; D ambiguous. Per germline, CDR1 MNHNS and CDR2 SASEGT. V was clipped by 1 base and J by 0 bases, with 7 bases between them. The CDR3 consists of 15 residues. CDR3 nucleotides: TGTGCCAGCAGTGAAGACTTAGCCTCCTACAATGAGCAGTTCTTC. It yields the protein CASSEDLASYNEQFF.